These T cell receptor beta chains were read from a single sample in a study of CD8 T cells in ankylosing spondylitis. TCRdb used MiXCR to reprocess the 5' RACE reads, holding one entry per CDR3 protein. The sample records approximately 210,000 distinct CDR3 sequences, 9.5% to 15% being singletons. The sequencing sample was made of blood, either unsorted or a sorted T cell fraction (not recorded which). The receptors stem from a male donor with ankylosing spondylitis or in good health (not recorded which). The CDR3 runs from the conserved cysteine through the conserved F or W. A D gene is named only where the DNA matches it firmly. Clone size is stated in some rows and not others, as once, few, many or a class when expanded.

TRBJ1-2,13,NA,TRBV12-3/TRBV12-4,NA,CASSFPGVYGYTF,TGTGCCAGCAGTTTTCCAGGGGTGTATGGCTACACCTTC
TRBJ1-2,12,few,TRBV29-1,NA,CSTGDSFYGYTF,TGCAGCACTGGAGACAGCTTCTATGGCTACACCTTC
TRBJ1-5,14,few,TRBV12-3/TRBV12-4,NA,CASSFGGQRQPQHF,TGTGCCAGCAGTTTCGGGGGGCAAAGGCAGCCCCAGCATTTT
TRBJ2-7,16,few,TRBV27,NA,CASSFTTGPFSYEQYF,TGTGCCAGCAGTTTTACTACTGGACCCTTCTCCTACGAGCAGTACTTC
TRBJ2-1,15,NA,TRBV27,TRBD2,CASSLGTSGFNEQFF,TGTGCCAGCAGCCTAGGGACTAGCGGATTCAATGAGCAGTTCTTC
TRBJ2-7,15,many,TRBV12-3/TRBV12-4,TRBD2,CASSPEDGLEGEQYF,TGTGCCAGCAGTCCCGAGGACGGACTAGAGGGCGAGCAGTACTTC
TRBJ2-3,12,many,TRBV12-3/TRBV12-4,NA,CASRLGMDTQYF,TGTGCCAGCAGACTAGGGATGGATACGCAGTATTTT
TRBJ1-1,12,NA,TRBV29-1,NA,CSVHWVNTEAFF,TGCAGCGTGCATTGGGTGAACACTGAAGCTTTCTTT
TRBJ1-2,12,few,TRBV4-1,NA,CASRQRENGYTF,TGCGCCAGCCGCCAGCGAGAGAATGGCTACACCTTC
TRBJ2-2,14,NA,TRBV12-3/TRBV12-4,NA,CASSSDHRTGELFF,TGTGCCAGCAGTTCGGACCATCGGACCGGGGAGCTGTTTTTT
TRBJ2-1,17,NA,TRBV20-1,TRBD2,CCARVSGGSSSYNEQFF,TGCTGTGCTAGAGTCAGCGGGGGGTCCAGCTCCTACAATGAGCAGTTCTTC
TRBJ2-1,14,NA,TRBV6-4,TRBD2,CASSDRRENAEQFF,TGTGCCAGCAGTGACCGGCGGGAGAACGCTGAGCAGTTCTTC
TRBJ2-1,15,many,TRBV7-7,TRBD2,CASSHRLAGGNEQFF,TGTGCCAGCAGCCATAGACTAGCGGGGGGCAATGAGCAGTTCTTC
TRBJ2-1,17,NA,TRBV10-1,TRBD2,CASSESQTSGRSYEQFF,TGCGCCAGCAGTGAGTCCCAGACTAGCGGGAGGTCATATGAGCAGTTCTTC
TRBJ1-2,15,NA,TRBV15,TRBD1,CATSRDTGDFYGYTF,TGTGCCACCAGCAGAGATACAGGGGACTTCTATGGCTACACCTTC
TRBJ1-5,12,many,TRBV7-9,NA,CASSRGNQPQHF,TGTGCCAGCAGTAGGGGCAATCAGCCCCAGCATTTT
TRBJ2-7,14,few,TRBV20-1,TRBD2,CSARDGTGGYEQYF,TGCAGTGCTAGAGATGGTACGGGAGGCTACGAGCAGTACTTC
TRBJ2-1,11,NA,TRBV19,NA,CASIWRNEQFF,TGTGCCAGTATATGGAGGAACGAGCAGTTCTTC
TRBJ1-1,16,NA,TRBV4-1,TRBD1,CASSQDGQGGGSEAFF,TGCGCCAGCAGCCAAGATGGTCAGGGGGGGGGCTCTGAAGCTTTCTTT
TRBJ2-1,16,NA,TRBV5-6,TRBD2,CASSETSSSSYNEQFF,TGTGCCAGCAGCGAGACTAGCTCTAGCTCCTACAATGAGCAGTTCTTC
TRBJ2-1,15,few,TRBV7-9,NA,CASSPGAGTYNEQFF,TGTGCCAGCAGCCCGGGGGCGGGTACCTACAATGAGCAGTTCTTC
TRBJ1-2,12,few,TRBV29-1,NA,CSVGTGLLGYTF,TGCAGCGTCGGGACGGGCCTTCTGGGCTACACCTTC
TRBJ1-6,17,few,TRBV6-1,TRBD1,CASRTPGQGAKGSPLHF,TGTGCCAGCAGGACACCGGGACAGGGGGCGAAAGGTTCACCCCTCCACTTT
TRBJ2-7,14,many,TRBV27,TRBD1,CASRPGQLSYEQYF,TGTGCCAGCAGACCGGGACAGCTTTCCTACGAGCAGTACTTC
TRBJ2-7,16,few,TRBV6-2/TRBV6-3,NA,CASSSPRRVSSYEQYF,TGTGCCAGCAGTTCACCTAGGAGGGTCAGCTCCTACGAGCAGTACTTC
TRBJ2-7,13,NA,TRBV29-1,NA,CSVAVTAAYEQYF,TGCAGCGTCGCCGTGACCGCTGCCTACGAGCAGTACTTC
TRBJ1-1,16,many,TRBV7-9,NA,CASSPSVGNGNTEAFF,TGTGCCAGCTCCCCCTCTGTAGGGAATGGGAACACTGAAGCTTTCTTT
TRBJ2-4,13,many,TRBV29-1,NA,CSVEARAVNIQYF,TGCAGCGTTGAAGCCAGGGCAGTAAACATTCAGTACTTC
TRBJ2-2,13,few,TRBV20-1,TRBD1,CSAPGTGTGELFF,TGCAGTGCCCCCGGGACAGGGACCGGGGAGCTGTTTTTT
TRBJ2-2,15,few,TRBV11-3,TRBD2,CASSLWTSNTGELFF,TGTGCCAGCAGCTTATGGACTAGTAACACCGGGGAGCTGTTTTTT
TRBJ2-1,16,NA,TRBV7-9,TRBD2,CASSFRGLAGYNEQFF,TGTGCCAGCAGCTTTCGTGGACTAGCGGGGTACAATGAGCAGTTCTTC
TRBJ2-1,14,few,TRBV7-9,TRBD2,CASSQGLNYNEQFF,TGTGCCAGCAGCCAGGGACTAAACTACAATGAGCAGTTCTTC
TRBJ2-3,16,NA,TRBV9,TRBD2,CASSVVASGVRDTQYF,TGTGCCAGCAGCGTAGTGGCTAGCGGGGTGAGAGATACGCAGTATTTT
TRBJ2-2,13,few,TRBV4-1,NA,CASSHPLTGELFF,TGCGCCAGCAGCCACCCCCTTACCGGGGAGCTGTTTTTT
TRBJ2-3,16,few,TRBV30,NA,CAWSVMEDFGTDTQYF,TGTGCCTGGAGTGTCATGGAAGACTTTGGCACAGATACGCAGTATTTT
TRBJ1-2,12,NA,TRBV12-3/TRBV12-4,NA,CASSLSKDGYTF,TGTGCCAGCAGTTTAAGTAAGGATGGCTACACCTTC
TRBJ2-1,15,NA,TRBV4-1,TRBD2,CASSQTLAAPNEQFF,TGCGCCAGCAGCCAGACACTAGCGGCCCCCAATGAGCAGTTCTTC
TRBJ2-7,15,many,TRBV4-2,NA,CASSQALGEFYEQYF,TGTGCCAGCAGCCAAGCCCTAGGGGAATTCTACGAGCAGTACTTC
TRBJ2-1,12,few,TRBV18,TRBD2,CASGGRDNEQFF,TGTGCCAGCGGCGGGAGGGACAATGAGCAGTTCTTC
TRBJ2-2,15,few,TRBV7-6,NA,CASSLVGLDTGELFF,TGTGCCAGCAGCTTAGTGGGGCTGGACACCGGGGAGCTGTTTTTT
TRBJ1-5,13,few,TRBV12-3/TRBV12-4,NA,CASTVGGNQPQHF,TGTGCCAGCACCGTGGGGGGTAATCAGCCCCAGCATTTT
TRBJ2-3,15,few,TRBV6-1,TRBD2,CASTDYAGGTDTQYF,TGTGCCAGCACAGACTATGCGGGAGGCACAGATACGCAGTATTTT
TRBJ2-3,14,NA,TRBV20-1,NA,CSARVGSSTDTQYF,TGCAGTGCTAGAGTAGGCTCCAGCACAGATACGCAGTATTTT
TRBJ1-1,14,few,TRBV20-1,NA,CSALRGESYTEAFF,TGCAGTGCCCTCCGGGGGGAATCCTACACTGAAGCTTTCTTT
TRBJ2-7,15,few,TRBV12-3/TRBV12-4,TRBD2,CASRGTSEISYEQYF,TGTGCCAGCAGGGGGACTAGCGAAATCTCCTACGAGCAGTACTTC
TRBJ2-2,16,few,TRBV6-1,TRBD1,CASSDRAGGRTGELFF,TGTGCCAGCAGTGATAGGGCAGGGGGCCGGACCGGGGAGCTGTTTTTT
TRBJ2-7,15,many,TRBV12-3/TRBV12-4,NA,CASKSEQGISYEQYF,TGTGCCAGCAAATCAGAGCAGGGAATTTCCTACGAGCAGTACTTC
TRBJ2-5,14,NA,TRBV7-8,NA,CASSHTRVQETQYF,TGTGCCAGCAGCCATACCCGGGTCCAAGAGACCCAGTACTTC
TRBJ1-2,14,NA,TRBV4-1,NA,CASSQEAGLGGYTF,TGCGCCAGCAGCCAAGAAGCAGGTCTGGGGGGCTACACCTTC
TRBJ2-7,15,NA,TRBV9,NA,CASSPELAPLVEQYF,TGTGCCAGCAGCCCAGAGTTAGCCCCACTGGTCGAGCAGTACTTC
TRBJ1-5,15,many,TRBV19,NA,CASSLDGDSNQPQHF,TGTGCCAGTAGTCTTGACGGGGATAGCAATCAGCCCCAGCATTTT
TRBJ1-1,12,NA,TRBV20-1,TRBD1,CSANRGGTEAFF,TGCAGTGCTAACAGGGGGGGAACTGAAGCTTTCTTT
TRBJ2-1,15,many,TRBV5-1,NA,CASSLSARKYNEQFF,TGCGCCAGCAGCTTGTCAGCTAGAAAATACAATGAGCAGTTCTTC
TRBJ2-7,18,few,TRBV5-6,TRBD1,CASSFYTGQGLFSYEQYF,TGTGCCAGCAGCTTCTACACCGGACAGGGGCTATTCTCCTACGAGCAGTACTTC
TRBJ2-2,14,many,TRBV4-1,TRBD1,CASSPGQGSGELFF,TGCGCCAGCAGCCCGGGACAGGGATCCGGGGAGCTGTTTTTT
TRBJ2-1,15,NA,TRBV6-4,NA,CASSDSLSGDNEQFF,TGTGCCAGCAGTGACTCGTTATCAGGGGACAATGAGCAGTTCTTC
TRBJ2-7,13,few,TRBV3-1,NA,CASSQGYPREQYF,TGTGCCAGCAGCCAAGGCTACCCCCGCGAGCAGTACTTC